This T cell receptor (beta chain) was profiled in a study of T cells in Graves' hyperthyroidism and ophthalmopathy. Overall study results and limits: Classification by a 13 V-J model distinguished ophthalmopathy from stable hyperthyroidism. Most clonotypes expanded in thyroid above 0.001 were likewise present in blood.

Each diagnosis was grounded in clinical symptoms, serum thyroxine and TRAb, thyroid ultrasound, and orbital computed tomography. With regard to this clonotype: Its target is unknown.

RNA transcripts were the template for amplifying TCR beta CDR3 regions. Using the HTBI primer set, a first-round RT-PCR was run on the TCR CDR3. TCRdb itself ran the multiplex PCR reads through MiXCR, one entry per CDR3 protein. The repertoire consists of around 600,000 distinct CDR3 sequences, with 11% to 15% occurring once and the leading ten covering around 7%. This clonotype originated in a woman aged 18-29 years with Graves' ophthalmopathy. Source material: blood.

The CDR3 spells CASSLEGGRMGGYTF. The CDR3 DNA sequence: TGTGCCAGCAGCTTAGAAGGTGGCAGGATGGGCGGCTACACCTTC. The chain recombines TRBV7-9 with TRBJ1-2, with D uncertain. The CDR3 runs 15 residues. Deletions cut 1 base from V and 8 bases from J, with 17 bases between. Germline values: CDR1 SEHNR, CDR2 FQNEAQ (reference sequence).